Following are 21 T cell receptor beta chains from one sample sequenced in a study of cytomegalovirus exposure and HLA in healthy donors. PCR was performed using 60 Vbeta and 13 Jbeta primers. Produced via immunoSEQ multiplex PCR; TCRdb's table is partial and in-frame only. The sample holds a few hundred thousand clones, around four fifths seen once. Input material: PBMCs. The source is a woman between 55 and 75 years old in good health and CMV-seropositive.

The J gene is TRBJ1-3, the V gene TRBV18; D remains ambiguous. Germline values: CDR1 KGHSH, CDR2 LQKENI. Trimming removed 4 bases from V and 0 bases from J, with 13 bases in between. This CDR3 has 16 residues. The CDR3 is CASSRAADYSGNTIYF. In nucleotides, the CDR3 is TGTGCCAGCTCACGGGCGGCCGACTACTCTGGAAACACCATATATTTT.

This clone was seen only a few times. The chain links TRBV6-7 to TRBJ2-1, with D perhaps TRBD1 (5 bases). TRBV6-7 is annotated as an ORF whose role is uncertain. This CDR3 region has 16 residues. V lost 2 bases, J lost 1 base, and 12 bases lay in between. CDR3 DNA: TGTGCCAGCAGTTACCTTCCGGCAGGGTCCTACAATGAGCAGTTCTTC. This translates into CASSYLPAGSYNEQFF.

This clone showed up just a few times. The CDR3 nucleotides read TGTGCCAGCAGGCTAGCGGGGGGTAGAACCGGGGAGCTGTTTTTT. This translates into CASRLAGGRTGELFF. The V gene is TRBV27, the J gene TRBJ2-2; TRBD2 matches at 11 bases. This CDR3 has 15 amino acids. V shed 6 bases and J 5 bases; nucleotides not matched to a gene: 5. Germline V gives CDR1 MNHEY, CDR2 SMNVEV (reference sequence).

The sample holds a few counts of this clone. V and J are TRBV7-2 and TRBJ1-1; D may be TRBD1 (6 bases). CDR1 and CDR2 from the germline V gene are SGHTA and FQGNSA. The CDR3 covers 14 residues. Trimming took 4 bases from V and 4 from J, leaving 13 bases between them. CDR3 loop: CASSSRGRVTEAFF. DNA for the CDR3: TGTGCCAGCAGCTCTAGGGGGAGGGTCACTGAAGCTTTCTTT.

This clone was picked up a small number of times. The chain carries TRBV5-8 and TRBJ1-4; 9 nucleotides agree with TRBD1. The CDR3 runs to 15 residues. The germline gives CDR1 SGHTS, CDR2 YDEGEE. V trimming: 0 bases; J trimming: 4 bases; junction bases outside the gene matches: 1. The CDR3 nucleotides read TGTGCCAGCAGCTTGGGACAGGGGGATAATGAAAAACTGTTTTTT. It translates to CASSLGQGDNEKLFF.

CDR3 DNA sequence: TGTGCCATCAGTCCCGGGGACATTGAGCAGTTCTTC. Its translation is CAISPGDIEQFF. This chain uses TRBV10-3 with TRBJ2-1, with D perhaps TRBD1 (6 bases). This CDR3 contains 12 residues. Germline lookup yields CDR1 ENHRY and CDR2 SYGVKD. The ends were cut back, 5 bases at V and 9 bases at J, with 11 bases in the middle.

This clone was detected only a few times. J is TRBJ1-1 and V is TRBV18, with TRBD1 matching over 7 bases. The trim removed 3 bases at V and 5 bases at J, leaving 3 bases unmatched. Germline-derived CDR1 and CDR2 are KGHSH and LQKENI. The CDR3 extends over 13 amino acids. The CDR3 is CASSPQGVTEAFF. Written as DNA, the CDR3 is TGTGCCAGCTCACCTCAGGGGGTTACTGAAGCTTTCTTT.

The chain couples TRBV19 to TRBJ2-7; 9 bases line up with TRBD2. The length of the CDR3 is 14 residues. Germline V CDR1 and CDR2: LNHDA, SQIVND (reference sequence). Trimming took 7 bases from V and 1 from J; bases not matched to a gene: 5. The CDR3 spells CASTAGGRSYEQYF. CDR3 coding DNA: TGTGCCAGTACGGCGGGGGGGCGTTCCTACGAGCAGTACTTC.

J is TRBJ1-2 and V is TRBV6-6; D not certain. The CDR3 is 13 amino acids. V was pared by 5 bases and J by 8 bases, with 15 bases between. Germline assignment: CDR1 MNHNY and CDR2 SVGAGI (reference sequence). CDR3 coding DNA: TGTGCCAGCAGTGCGACACAGACGCCCGGCTACACCTTC. The encoded protein is CASSATQTPGYTF.

V usage is TRBV4-1 and J usage is TRBJ1-5; D is ambiguous. The germline CDR1 and CDR2 sequences are MGHRA and YSYEKL. The V gene lost 4 bases and the J gene lost 0 bases, with 10 bases spanning the gap. The CDR3 is 15 residues long. CDR3 loop: CASSPGRVSNQPQHF. In nucleotides, the CDR3 is TGCGCCAGCAGCCCGGGGAGGGTTAGCAATCAGCCCCAGCATTTT.

This clone has only one observation. This chain connects TRBV19 to TRBJ2-2; D might be TRBD2 (5 bases). The length of the CDR3 is 14 residues. Germline CDR1 LNHDA, CDR2 SQIVND (reference sequence). Trimming stripped 1 base from V and 6 bases from J, with 9 bases between. CDR3 residues: CASSIGREPGELFF. CDR3 nucleotide sequence: TGTGCCAGTAGTATAGGACGGGAACCCGGGGAGCTGTTTTTT.

The genes are TRBV5-1 and TRBJ2-2, with D maybe TRBD1 (5 bases). The CDR3 is 15 residues long. Germline V gene data show CDR1 as SGHRS and CDR2 as YFSETQ. V was shortened by 0 bases and J by 8 bases, with 14 bases between the two germline ends. CDR3: CASSLAIREDGELFF. CDR3 DNA: TGCGCCAGCAGCTTGGCCATCAGGGAAGATGGGGAGCTGTTTTTT.

The rearrangement links TRBV11-3 to TRBJ2-5, with D tentatively TRBD2 (6 bases). The CDR3 has 16 residues. V was cut by 1 base and J by 1 base, with 13 bases left in between. Per germline, CDR1 SGHNT and CDR2 YENEEA. The CDR3, as DNA: TGTGCCAGCAGCTTAGGTTACGGGAGTGGCCAAGAGACCCAGTACTTC. This gives the protein CASSLGYGSGQETQYF.

In regard to this clone: The junction and the germline gene differ at one end; a read error may be behind it. The CDR3 region is CASRGREDF. The CDR3 DNA reads TGTGCCAGCAGGGGGAGGGAGGACTTC. The V gene is TRBV6-5, the J gene TRBJ2-5, with TRBD2 matching 7 bases. CDR3 length: 9 amino acids. Germline-derived CDR1 and CDR2 are MNHEY and SVGAGI.

This chain joins TRBV5-8 and TRBJ2-7; 7 nucleotides agree with TRBD1. The germline gives CDR1 SGHTS, CDR2 YDEGEE. This CDR3 has 13 residues. The J segment lost 3 bases and the V segment lost 5 bases, leaving 5 bases of the junction unmatched. DNA of the CDR3: TGTGCCAGCAGTTCAAACAGGGGCTACGAGCAGTACTTC. Its translation is CASSSNRGYEQYF.

CDR3 sequence (DNA): TGTGCCAGCAGTTTACCCCGACAGGGGATCTCCTACGAGCAGTACTTC. Translated: CASSLPRQGISYEQYF. The chain couples TRBV28 to TRBJ2-7, with 8 bases lining up with TRBD1. From germline, CDR1 is MDHEN and CDR2 SYDVKM. The ends lost 2 bases at V and 0 bases at J; junction bases unmatched: 6. The CDR3 has 16 residues. Variable domain in full (rest from reference TRBV28 and TRBJ2-7): DVKVTQSSRYLVKRTGEKVFLECVQDMDHENMFWYRQDPGLGLRLIYFSYDVKMKEKGDIPEGYSVSREKKERFSLILESASTNQTSMYLCASSLPRQGISYEQYFGPGTRLTVT.

The chain recombines TRBV14 with TRBJ2-5; TRBD2 agrees at 12 bases. CDR1 is SGHDN, CDR2 FVKESK, per germline. The CDR3 runs 16 residues. The trim removed 1 base at V and 7 bases at J, leaving 7 bases unmatched. CDR3 sequence: CASSQGTSGVPRTQYF. The CDR3 DNA follows: TGTGCCAGCAGCCAAGGGACTAGCGGGGTACCCAGGACCCAGTACTTC.

The chain has TRBV6-1 and TRBJ2-1; 7 bases are a match to TRBD1. The trim removed 6 bases at V and 12 bases at J, leaving 8 bases unmatched. The germline CDR1 and CDR2 sequences are MNHNS and SASEGT. The CDR3 sequence is 12 residues long. The CDR3 sequence: CASRGWDSMQFF. The CDR3 DNA reads as TGTGCCAGCAGGGGGTGGGACAGCATGCAGTTCTTC.

A note on this clone: It is unclear where the CDR3 begins or ends on the DNA, so no DNA is shown, and the CDR3 is as TCRdb lists it. CDR3 region: CASSQTATNYGYTFGSGYTF. The chain links TRBV27 to TRBJ1-2; the table's D call of TRBD1 was not tested on the DNA. 20 amino acids form the CDR3, both terminal residues included. CDR1 MNHEY and CDR2 SMNVEV come from the germline V gene (reference sequence).

CDR3 loop: CASSESGKTQYF. The DNA of the CDR3 is TGTGCCAGCAGTGAATCGGGGAAGACCCAGTACTTC. The J gene is TRBJ2-5, the V gene TRBV25-1, with a weak D call TRBD2 (5 bases). Germline loops: CDR1 MGHDK, CDR2 SYGVNS. V was pared by 1 base and J by 6 bases, with 6 bases between. The CDR3 length is 12 residues.

The V call is TRBV28, the J call TRBJ2-7, with TRBD2 identical over 10 bases. The CDR3 is made up of 15 amino acids. V trimming: 3 bases; J trimming: 3 bases; junction bases outside the gene matches: 5. Per the germline V gene, CDR1 is MDHEN and CDR2 is SYDVKM. The CDR3 DNA reads TGTGCCAGCAGTTTGAGCTGGACTAGCGGCTACGAGCAGTACTTC. It translates to CASSLSWTSGYEQYF.